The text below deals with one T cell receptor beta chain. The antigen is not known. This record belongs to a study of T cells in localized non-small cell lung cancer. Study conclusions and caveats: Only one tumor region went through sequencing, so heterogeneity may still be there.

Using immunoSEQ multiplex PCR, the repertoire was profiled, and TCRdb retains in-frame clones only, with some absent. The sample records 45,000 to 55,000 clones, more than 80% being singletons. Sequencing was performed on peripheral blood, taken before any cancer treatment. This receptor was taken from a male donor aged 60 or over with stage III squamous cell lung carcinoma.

For the CDR3, the DNA is TGCGCCAGCAGGGCCGGGACGGCAGCCTACGAGCAGTACTTC. It specifies CASRAGTAAYEQYF. The rearrangement links TRBV5-1 to TRBJ2-7; either TRBD1 or TRBD2 may fit D (5 bases each). The germline gives CDR1 SGHRS, CDR2 YFSETQ. The V gene lost 5 bases and the J gene lost 2 bases, with 14 bases spanning the gap. CDR3 size: 14 residues.